This paragraph reports one T cell receptor beta chain. The sample comes from a study of T cells after yellow fever vaccination. TCRdb passed the 5' RACE reads through MiXCR, listing each CDR3 protein once. The table lists around 250,000 distinct CDR3 sequences, about 5.2% of them singletons, with roughly 3% in the top ten. V lost 4 bases and J lost 2; bases outside the gene matches: 5. The CDR3 consists of 16 residues. Germline V gene sequence: CDR1 SGHRS, CDR2 YFSETQ. The TCR sequence derives from a man younger than 30 who received the YFV17D yellow fever vaccine. V is TRBV5-1 and J is TRBJ2-1; 11 nucleotides agree with TRBD1. Sequenced material: CD4+ T cells sorted from PBMCs, taken on the day of the yellow fever booster vaccination. CDR3 DNA: TGCGCCAGCAGCCTAGGACAGGGGGCGGCCTACAATGAGCAGTTCTTC. This codes for CASSLGQGAAYNEQFF.